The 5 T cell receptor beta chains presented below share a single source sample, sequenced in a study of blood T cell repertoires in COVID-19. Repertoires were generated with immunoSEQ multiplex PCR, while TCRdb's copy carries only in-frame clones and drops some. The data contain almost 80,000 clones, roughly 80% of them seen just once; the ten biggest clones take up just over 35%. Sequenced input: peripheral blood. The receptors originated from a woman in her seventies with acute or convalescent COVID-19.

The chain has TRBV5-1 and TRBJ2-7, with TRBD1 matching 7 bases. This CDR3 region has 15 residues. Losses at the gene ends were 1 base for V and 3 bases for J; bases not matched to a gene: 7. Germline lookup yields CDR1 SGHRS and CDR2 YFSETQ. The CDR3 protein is CASSLKGQGDYEQYF. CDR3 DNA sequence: TGCGCCAGCAGCTTGAAAGGGCAGGGGGACTACGAGCAGTACTTC.

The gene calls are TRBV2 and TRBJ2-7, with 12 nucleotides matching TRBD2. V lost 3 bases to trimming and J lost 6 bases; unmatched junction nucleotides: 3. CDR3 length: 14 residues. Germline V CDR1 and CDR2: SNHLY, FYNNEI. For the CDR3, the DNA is TGTGCCAGCAGTGACCTAGCGGGAGGGGTCGAGCAGTACTTC. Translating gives CASSDLAGGVEQYF.

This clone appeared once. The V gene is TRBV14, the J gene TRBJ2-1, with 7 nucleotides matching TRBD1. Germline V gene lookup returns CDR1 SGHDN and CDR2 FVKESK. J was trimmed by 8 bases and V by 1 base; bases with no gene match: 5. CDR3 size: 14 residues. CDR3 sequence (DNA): TGTGCCAGCAGCCAAGCCGCGACAGGGCATGAGCAGTTCTTC. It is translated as CASSQAATGHEQFF.

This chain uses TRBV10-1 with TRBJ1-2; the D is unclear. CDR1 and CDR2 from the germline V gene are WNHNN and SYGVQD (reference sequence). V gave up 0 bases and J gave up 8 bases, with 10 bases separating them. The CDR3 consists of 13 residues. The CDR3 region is CASSESPTSGYTF. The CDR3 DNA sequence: TGCGCCAGCAGTGAGTCCCCTACTTCGGGCTACACCTTC.

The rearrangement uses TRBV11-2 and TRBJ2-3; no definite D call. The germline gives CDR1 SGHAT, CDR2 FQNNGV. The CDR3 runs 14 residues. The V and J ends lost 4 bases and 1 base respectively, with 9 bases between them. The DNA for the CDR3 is TGTGCCAGCAGCTACGAACCGGGCACAGATACGCAGTATTTT. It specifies CASSYEPGTDTQYF.